One sample yielded the 19 T cell receptor beta chains listed below, sequenced in a study of CD8 T cells in Susac syndrome. Random hexamers were used to reverse transcribe about 0.5 to 1 ug of RNA. TCRdb processed the immunoSEQ multiplex PCR reads anew with MiXCR; each CDR3 protein has one entry. In the table there are 160,000 or so distinct CDR3 sequences, roughly 94% of which are singletons. The sequenced material came from CD4+ T cells from PBMCs. Receptors originate from a human donor with multiple sclerosis.

This clonotype was counted a few times. DNA of the CDR3: TGTGCCAGCAGTCGGGGTAATGAGCAGTTCTTC. The encoded protein is CASSRGNEQFF. The chain carries TRBV12-3 or TRBV12-4 and TRBJ2-1; D perhaps matches TRBD2 (5 bases). Trimming left V 5 bases short and J 7 bases short, with 6 bases between. The CDR3 sequence is 11 residues long.

The J gene is TRBJ2-7, the V gene TRBV27; D possibly corresponds to TRBD2 (5 bases). This CDR3 contains 14 residues. V was pared by 0 bases and J by 2 bases, with 8 bases between. CDR1 MNHEY and CDR2 SMNVEV come from the germline V gene (reference sequence). CDR3 in amino acids: CASSLSFGAYEQYF. In nucleotides, the CDR3 is TGTGCCAGCAGTTTATCTTTCGGGGCCTACGAGCAGTACTTC.

The V call is TRBV20-1, the J call TRBJ2-5; 13 bases line up with TRBD2. The germline gives CDR1 DFQATT, CDR2 SNEGSKA (reference sequence). The CDR3 has 14 residues. The ends lost 6 bases at V and 7 bases at J; junction bases unmatched: 8. The CDR3 DNA sequence: TGCAGTGCCTGGACTAGCGGGAGTAGTGGGACCCAGTACTTC. This codes for CSAWTSGSSGTQYF.

The chain is built from TRBV6-5 and TRBJ1-5; D not resolved. The CDR3 contains 14 residues. V gave up 0 bases and J gave up 7 bases, with 10 bases separating them. Germline V gene lookup returns CDR1 MNHEY and CDR2 SVGAGI. CDR3 sequence reads: CASSYSKGSQPQHF. Written as DNA, the CDR3 is TGTGCCAGCAGTTACTCGAAGGGTTCACAGCCCCAGCATTTT.

V and J are TRBV7-9 and TRBJ1-1, with a possible D match to TRBD1 (5 bases). V dropped 7 bases and J dropped 1 base, with 16 bases sitting between them. CDR3 length: 15 residues. Germline loops: CDR1 SEHNR, CDR2 FQNEAQ (reference sequence). The CDR3: CASNDDWTQNTEAFF. The CDR3 DNA reads as TGTGCCAGCAACGACGACTGGACACAGAACACTGAAGCTTTCTTT.

The V gene is TRBV5-1, the J gene TRBJ2-2; tentatively, D is TRBD1 (7 bases). Trimming took off 4 bases at V and 7 bases at J, with 14 bases between the two ends. Germline CDR1 SGHRS, CDR2 YFSETQ. CDR3 size: 14 residues. The CDR3 protein is CASSQGGGNGELFF. The DNA of the CDR3 is TGCGCCAGCAGCCAAGGGGGCGGGAACGGGGAGCTGTTTTTT. Looking up the rest from reference TRBV5-1 and TRBJ2-2 gives the full variable domain: KAGVTQTPRYLIKTRGQQVTLSCSPISGHRSVSWYQQTPGQGLQFLFEYFSETQRNKGNFPGRFSGRQFSNSRSEMNVSTLELGDSALYLCASSQGGGNGELFFGEGSRLTVL.

The rearrangement uses TRBV5-8 and TRBJ1-1; D call uncertain. V lost 0 bases and J lost 4, with 13 bases in between. The CDR3 totals 15 residues. CDR1 and CDR2 from the germline V gene are SGHTS and YDEGEE. CDR3 loop: CASSLGQIRGTEAFF. As DNA, the CDR3 is TGTGCCAGCAGCTTGGGACAAATACGGGGCACTGAAGCTTTCTTT.

This chain links TRBV5-1 with TRBJ2-2; the match to TRBD2 covers 8 bases. Germline CDR1 and CDR2: SGHRS and YFSETQ. With 1 base clipped from V and 0 bases from J, the junction kept 2 bases outside the gene matches. The length of the CDR3 is 16 residues. The CDR3 region is CASSLLTSANTGELFF. The CDR3 nucleotides are TGCGCCAGCAGCTTGTTGACTAGCGCGAACACCGGGGAGCTGTTTTTT.

This rearrangement joins TRBV2 to TRBJ1-1; unclear D gene. The CDR3 spans 11 residues. Germline V gene data show CDR1 as SNHLY and CDR2 as FYNNEI. The germline V and J ends were trimmed by 8 bases and 7 bases, with 11 bases remaining between them. The CDR3 here is CASLPGYEAFF. In DNA form, the CDR3 reads TGTGCCAGCCTGCCTGGATATGAAGCTTTCTTT.

V is TRBV4-2 and J is TRBJ2-1, with D unclear. V was shortened by 1 base and J by 6 bases, with 10 bases between the two germline ends. CDR1 is LGHNA, CDR2 YNFKEQ, per germline. The CDR3 contains 14 residues. CDR3 region: CASSQVSETNEQFF. The DNA of the CDR3 is TGTGCCAGCAGCCAAGTTTCCGAGACCAATGAGCAGTTCTTC.

V is TRBV7-8 and J is TRBJ2-5; D possibly corresponds to TRBD2 (5 bases). Germline CDR1 and CDR2: SGHVS and FQNEAQ. The CDR3 loop spans 15 amino acids. The V end lost 5 bases, the J end lost 0 bases, and 13 bases lay between the germline ends. CDR3 sequence (DNA): TGTGCCAGCAGCCCCTGGTCGGGGTACCAAGAGACCCAGTACTTC. It codes for CASSPWSGYQETQYF.

J is TRBJ2-3 and V is TRBV6-1; 12 bases agree with TRBD2. Germline V gives CDR1 MNHNS, CDR2 SASEGT. The CDR3 totals 17 residues. With 6 bases clipped from V and 5 bases from J, the junction kept 12 bases outside the gene matches. The CDR3 DNA follows: TGTGCCAGCAGCCTCACGAACGGACTAGCGGGACAAGATACGCAGTATTTT. Amino acids: CASSLTNGLAGQDTQYF.

This clonotype has just one count. V and J are TRBV18 and TRBJ2-3; D is undetermined. Trimming pared 0 bases from V and 1 base from J, leaving 8 bases between. This CDR3 comprises 15 residues. Germline values: CDR1 KGHSH, CDR2 LQKENI. The chain's CDR3 is CASSPPNDRTDTQYF. CDR3 nucleotides: TGTGCCAGCTCACCACCGAACGATCGCACAGATACGCAGTATTTT.

The table lists this clonotype with a count of one. The chain uses TRBV27 and TRBJ2-1; 7 bases agree with TRBD2. Germline V lookup: CDR1 MNHEY, CDR2 SMNVEV (reference sequence). This CDR3 has 15 residues. Trimming at V came to 3 bases and at J to 9 bases, leaving 11 bases not matched to a gene. The CDR3 DNA is TGTGCCAGCAGTTTTCTAGCGGAATCCGGGAGTGAGCAGTTCTTC. Translating it yields CASSFLAESGSEQFF.

This clonotype was counted only a few times. The rearrangement links TRBV20-1 to TRBJ1-2, with 9 bases matching TRBD1. The junction had 4 bases not matched to a gene; V was cut back by 3 bases and J by 8 bases. The CDR3 length is 12 residues. Germline CDR1 and CDR2: DFQATT and SNEGSKA (reference sequence). The CDR3 loop reads CSARAQGAGYTF. The DNA for the CDR3 is TGCAGTGCTAGGGCACAGGGGGCAGGCTACACCTTC.

This rearrangement joins TRBV19 to TRBJ2-7; 7 bases line up with TRBD2. The CDR3 has 16 residues. Germline V gene sequence: CDR1 LNHDA, CDR2 SQIVND (reference sequence). The V gene end was trimmed by 1 base and the J gene end by 3 bases; junction bases not matched to a gene: 9. CDR3 coding DNA: TGTGCCAGTAGTATAGGGGCTAGCGGAACGGTCTACGAGCAGTACTTC. Translation gives CASSIGASGTVYEQYF.

The chain recombines TRBV3-1 with TRBJ2-5; D is ambiguous. Deletions cut 0 bases from V and 4 bases from J, with 9 bases between. The CDR3 loop spans 14 amino acids. The germline V gene encodes CDR1 LGHDT and CDR2 YNNKEL (reference sequence). The CDR3 DNA follows: TGTGCCAGCAGCCAAGACTACGGGCGAGAGACCCAGTACTTC. Its translation: CASSQDYGRETQYF.

The V gene is TRBV20-1, the J gene TRBJ2-4, with 10 bases fitting TRBD2. The CDR3 is 14 amino acids. The germline gives CDR1 DFQATT, CDR2 SNEGSKA (reference sequence). The trim removed 8 bases at V and 8 bases at J, leaving 12 bases unmatched. The DNA of the CDR3 is TGCAGTACCAGGGGTCCAAGCGGGGGGGACATTCAGTACTTC. Protein sequence: CSTRGPSGGDIQYF.

V usage is TRBV4-1 and J usage is TRBJ1-3; D not resolved. Germline CDR1 MGHRA, CDR2 YSYEKL. The CDR3 has 17 amino acids. Between the trimmed V and J ends, which lost 3 bases and 1 base, there was a span of 16 bases. The DNA for the CDR3 is TGCGCCAGCAGCCACCTCATGGTTCGCGGTTCTGGAAACACCATATATTTT. This encodes CASSHLMVRGSGNTIYF.